These T cell receptor beta chains were read from a single sample in a study of T cell repertoires in cytomegalovirus infection. TCRdb recomputed calls from the reads with MiXCR, one row per CDR3 protein. The table lists hundreds of thousands of distinct CDR3 sequences, 11% of them singletons, with 10% in the top ten. The sequencing sample was made of PBMCs. These receptors all come from a human donor in good health (CMV status not recorded). Some clones in this sample may be carry-over from other donors' samples. The conserved cysteine and the conserved F or W are not part of the CDR3 here. A D gene is named only where the DNA matches it firmly. The size field is filled for only some rows; it gives once, few, many or a size class.

d_gene: .; v_gene: TRBV3-1; abundance: .; CDR3aa: ASSQDPGNTIY
d_gene: TRBD2; v_gene: TRBV5-1; abundance: few; CDR3aa: ASSLLGTGGSYEQY
d_gene: .; v_gene: TRBV6-1; abundance: many; CDR3aa: ASSLDAYQETQY
d_gene: TRBD1; v_gene: TRBV25-1; abundance: few; CDR3aa: ASSVRGGLNTGELF
d_gene: TRBD2; v_gene: TRBV2; abundance: few; CDR3aa: ASNTEGLAGENNEQF
d_gene: TRBD1; v_gene: TRBV7-8; abundance: many; CDR3aa: ASSYGQGASPLH
d_gene: .; v_gene: TRBV28; abundance: many; CDR3aa: ATSRGVGEAF
d_gene: .; v_gene: TRBV12-3/TRBV12-4; abundance: many; CDR3aa: ASSPRDGNTEAF
d_gene: .; v_gene: TRBV7-3; abundance: many; CDR3aa: ASSSGDGWITEAF
d_gene: TRBD1; v_gene: TRBV11-2; abundance: many; CDR3aa: ASSPLGPGGHEQY
d_gene: .; v_gene: TRBV20-1; abundance: many; CDR3aa: SAFHDRNTEAF
d_gene: .; v_gene: TRBV20-1; abundance: many; CDR3aa: SAKWQETQY
d_gene: TRBD2; v_gene: TRBV6-1; abundance: .; CDR3aa: ASSESGGRQETQY
d_gene: TRBD1; v_gene: TRBV5-5; abundance: few; CDR3aa: ASSFETGNEQF
d_gene: .; v_gene: TRBV12-3/TRBV12-4; abundance: few; CDR3aa: ASRNSGQKQPQH
d_gene: TRBD2; v_gene: TRBV7-3; abundance: .; CDR3aa: ASSLSEASGRGGQETQY
d_gene: .; v_gene: TRBV7-2; abundance: many; CDR3aa: ASSLGLGLPGLYNEQF
d_gene: .; v_gene: TRBV10-2; abundance: many; CDR3aa: ASSEWETLSSYEQY
d_gene: TRBD1; v_gene: TRBV2; abundance: many; CDR3aa: ASSLSQGDEQF
d_gene: .; v_gene: TRBV19; abundance: many; CDR3aa: ASSIEASFETQY
d_gene: .; v_gene: TRBV10-2; abundance: .; CDR3aa: ASGSYYNEQF
d_gene: TRBD2; v_gene: TRBV7-3; abundance: .; CDR3aa: ASSLGLAHEQF
d_gene: .; v_gene: TRBV9; abundance: few; CDR3aa: ASSLRQNNEKLF
d_gene: .; v_gene: TRBV7-3; abundance: many; CDR3aa: ASSYDSYNEQF
d_gene: TRBD1; v_gene: TRBV20-1; abundance: many; CDR3aa: SANVGQGNQPQH
d_gene: TRBD1; v_gene: TRBV29-1; abundance: few; CDR3aa: SVTPGTGFKGYT
d_gene: .; v_gene: TRBV24-1; abundance: many; CDR3aa: ATSAEGSYNEQF
d_gene: .; v_gene: TRBV6-1; abundance: .; CDR3aa: ASSPRWRNQPQH
d_gene: .; v_gene: TRBV5-4; abundance: many; CDR3aa: ASSLEGNFPEAF
d_gene: .; v_gene: TRBV7-8; abundance: many; CDR3aa: ASSLGPPGDEQY
d_gene: .; v_gene: TRBV20-1; abundance: .; CDR3aa: SARQGDETQY
d_gene: .; v_gene: TRBV20-1; abundance: .; CDR3aa: SAPLRGSTEAF
d_gene: .; v_gene: TRBV9; abundance: .; CDR3aa: ASSVDWGLQPQH
d_gene: .; v_gene: TRBV3-1; abundance: few; CDR3aa: ASSPLRRAKSSYNEQF
d_gene: .; v_gene: TRBV19; abundance: .; CDR3aa: ASSWGNRYEQY